This T cell receptor (beta chain) was documented in a study of T cells after yellow fever vaccination. Study-wide points: Clones that expanded after primary vaccination mostly reappeared after the booster (96% CD4, around 87% CD8).

TCRdb re-derived calls from the 5' RACE reads in MiXCR, one entry per CDR3 protein. The data contain hundreds of thousands of distinct CDR3 sequences, around a sixth of them singletons. Germline assignment: CDR1 MNHEY and CDR2 SVGAGI. J lost 0 bases, V lost 6 bases, and 10 bases had no gene match. CDR3 length: 17 amino acids. For this clonotype: Its antigen remains unknown.

This sequence was found in a man between 18 and 29 years old who received the YFV17D yellow fever vaccine. The chain employs TRBV6-5 and TRBJ2-7; 11 positions match TRBD2. Here the sequenced sample was PBMCs, taken before the yellow fever booster vaccination. CDR3 region: CASSKTAGTSGSYEQYF. The CDR3 DNA reads TGTGCCAGCAGCAAGACTGCCGGGACTAGCGGCTCCTACGAGCAGTACTTC.